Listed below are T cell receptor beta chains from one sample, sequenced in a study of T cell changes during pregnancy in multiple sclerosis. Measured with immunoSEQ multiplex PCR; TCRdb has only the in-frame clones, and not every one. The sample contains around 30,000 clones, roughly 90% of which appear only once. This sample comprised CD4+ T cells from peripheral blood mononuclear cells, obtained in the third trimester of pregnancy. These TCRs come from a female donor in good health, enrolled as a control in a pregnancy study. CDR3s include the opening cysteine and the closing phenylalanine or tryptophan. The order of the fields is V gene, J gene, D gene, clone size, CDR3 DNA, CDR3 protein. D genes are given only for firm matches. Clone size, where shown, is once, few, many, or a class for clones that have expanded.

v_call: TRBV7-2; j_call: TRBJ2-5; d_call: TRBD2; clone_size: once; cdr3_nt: TGTGCCAGCAGCTTAGTGGCTAGCGGGAGAGGGCAAGAGACCCAGTACTTC; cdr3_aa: CASSLVASGRGQETQYF
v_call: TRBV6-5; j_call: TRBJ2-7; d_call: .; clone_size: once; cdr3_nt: TGTGCCAGCAGTTACTACCCAGGGAAGAGGATTTACGAGCAGTACTTC; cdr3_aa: CASSYYPGKRIYEQYF
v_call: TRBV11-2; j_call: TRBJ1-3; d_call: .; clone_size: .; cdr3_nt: TGTGCCAGCCATCAGGGGTCTGGAAACACCATATATTTT; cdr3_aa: CASHQGSGNTIYF
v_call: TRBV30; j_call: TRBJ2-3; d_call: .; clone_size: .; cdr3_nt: TGTGCCTGGAGTGTAGGGGGAAAGAGGACAGATACGCAGTATTTT; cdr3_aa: CAWSVGGKRTDTQYF
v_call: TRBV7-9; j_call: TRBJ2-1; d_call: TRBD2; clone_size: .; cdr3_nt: TGTGCCAGCAGCCAGGGGCTAGCGGGGGGGCCTGGGGATGAGCAGTTCTTC; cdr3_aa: CASSQGLAGGPGDEQFF
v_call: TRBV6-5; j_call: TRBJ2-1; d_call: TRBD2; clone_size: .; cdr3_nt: TGTGCCAGCAGAGCGGGGGGCCAGGGTGAGCAGTTCTTC; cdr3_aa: CASRAGGQGEQFF
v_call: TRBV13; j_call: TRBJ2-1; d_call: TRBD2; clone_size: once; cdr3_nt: TGTGCCAGCAGCTTTGGACTAGCGGGAGACAATGAGCAGTTCTTC; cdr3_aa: CASSFGLAGDNEQFF
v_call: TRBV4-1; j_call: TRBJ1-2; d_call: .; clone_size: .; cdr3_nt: TGCGCCAGCAGCCAAGATATGACAGCATATGGCTACACCTTC; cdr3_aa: CASSQDMTAYGYTF
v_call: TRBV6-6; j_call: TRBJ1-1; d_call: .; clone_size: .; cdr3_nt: TGTGCCAGCAGTCTCTTGAACACTGAAGCTTTCTTT; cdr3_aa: CASSLLNTEAFF
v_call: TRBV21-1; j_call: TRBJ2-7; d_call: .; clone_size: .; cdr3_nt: TGTGCCAGCAAGACAGTAAACTACGAGCAGTACTTC; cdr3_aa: CASKTVNYEQYF
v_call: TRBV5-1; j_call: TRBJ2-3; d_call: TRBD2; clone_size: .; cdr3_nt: TGCGCCAGCAGCGTCCGGACTAGCGGGATGACAGATACGCAGTATTTT; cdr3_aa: CASSVRTSGMTDTQYF
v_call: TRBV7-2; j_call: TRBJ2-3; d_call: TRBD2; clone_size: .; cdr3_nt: TGTGCCAGCAGCTCAGGACTAGCGGGGGACACGCAGTATTTT; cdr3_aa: CASSSGLAGDTQYF
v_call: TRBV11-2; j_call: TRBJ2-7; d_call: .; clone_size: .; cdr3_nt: TGTGCCAGCAGCTCCCAAGGGAGCTCCTACGAGCAGTACTTC; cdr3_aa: CASSSQGSSYEQYF
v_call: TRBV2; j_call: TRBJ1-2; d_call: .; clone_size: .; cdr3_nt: TGTGCCAGCAGCCGGGACTCTAACTATGGCTACACCTTC; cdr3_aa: CASSRDSNYGYTF
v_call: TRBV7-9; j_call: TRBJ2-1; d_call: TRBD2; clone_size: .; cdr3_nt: TGTGCCAGCAGCCTGGGACTAGCGGGAGGGGTAAATGAGCAGTTCTTC; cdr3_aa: CASSLGLAGGVNEQFF
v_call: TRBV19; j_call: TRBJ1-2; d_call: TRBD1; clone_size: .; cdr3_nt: TGTGCCAGTAGCCGCGACAGGGACAAGGTCTATGGCTACACCTTC; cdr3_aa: CASSRDRDKVYGYTF
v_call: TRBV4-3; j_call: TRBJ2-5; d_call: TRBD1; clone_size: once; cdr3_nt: TGCGCCAGCAGCCAATTGGGGACAGGGTCAGAGACCCAGTACTTC; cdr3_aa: CASSQLGTGSETQYF
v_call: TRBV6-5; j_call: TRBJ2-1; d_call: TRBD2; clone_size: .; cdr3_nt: TGTGCCAGCAGTTCCGAGACTAGCGGGGCAGAGCAGTTCTTC; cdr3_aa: CASSSETSGAEQFF
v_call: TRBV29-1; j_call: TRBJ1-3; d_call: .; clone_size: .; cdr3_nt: TGCAGCGTTGTCGGGGGGAAGAGCTCTGGAAACACCATATATTTT; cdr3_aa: CSVVGGKSSGNTIYF
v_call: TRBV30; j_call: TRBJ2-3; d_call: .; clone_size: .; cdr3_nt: TGTGCCTGGACGGTCCGGAGGGCAGATACGCAGTATTTT; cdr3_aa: CAWTVRRADTQYF
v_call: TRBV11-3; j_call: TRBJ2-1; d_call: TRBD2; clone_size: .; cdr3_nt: TGTGCCAGCATCGGGGGGGCGGGGAGAGGGAATGAGCAGTTCTTC; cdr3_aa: CASIGGAGRGNEQFF
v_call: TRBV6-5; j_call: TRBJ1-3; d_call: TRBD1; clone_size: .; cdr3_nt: TGTGCCAGCAGTACCGGGACAGGCGGAAACACCATATATTTT; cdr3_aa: CASSTGTGGNTIYF
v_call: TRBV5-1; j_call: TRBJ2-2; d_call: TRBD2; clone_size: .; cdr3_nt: TGCGCCAGCAGCCCGGGACTAGAGAACGGGGAGCTGTTTTTT; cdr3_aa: CASSPGLENGELFF
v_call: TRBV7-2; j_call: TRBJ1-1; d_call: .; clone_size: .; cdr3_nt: TGTGCCAGCAGTCGAGGAGGGACCGGGAACACTGAAGCTTTCTTT; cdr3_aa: CASSRGGTGNTEAFF
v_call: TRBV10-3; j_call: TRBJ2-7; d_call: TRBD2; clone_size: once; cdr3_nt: TGTGCCATCAGTGAAACTATCCGACTATTAGCGGGGGACTACGAGCAGTACTTC; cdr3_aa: CAISETIRLLAGDYEQYF
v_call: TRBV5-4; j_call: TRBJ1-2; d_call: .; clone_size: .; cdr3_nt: TGTGCCAGCAGTCCCGCTCAGGGATATGGCTACACCTTC; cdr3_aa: CASSPAQGYGYTF
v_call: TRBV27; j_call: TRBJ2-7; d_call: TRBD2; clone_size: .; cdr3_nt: TGTGCCAGCCGTGGCGGGGGGTTTCGGTACGAGCAGTACTTC; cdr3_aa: CASRGGGFRYEQYF
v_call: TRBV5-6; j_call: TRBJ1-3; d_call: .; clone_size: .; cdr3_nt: TGTGCCAGCAGCCCTACTGATCTTTCTGGAAACACCATATATTTT; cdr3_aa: CASSPTDLSGNTIYF
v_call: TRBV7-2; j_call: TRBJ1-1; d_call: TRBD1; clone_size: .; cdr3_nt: TGTGCCAGCAGCGCGCAACAGGGGAGGTTTGGTGAAGCTTTCTTT; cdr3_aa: CASSAQQGRFGEAFF
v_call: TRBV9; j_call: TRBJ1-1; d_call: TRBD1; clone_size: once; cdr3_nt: TGTGCCAGCAGCGCGCGACAGGGCGGAGCTTTCTTT; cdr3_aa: CASSARQGGAFF
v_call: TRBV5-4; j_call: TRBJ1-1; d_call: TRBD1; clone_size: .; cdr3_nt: TGTGCCAGCAGTTCCGACAGGGTGAACACTGAAGCTTTCTTT; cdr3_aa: CASSSDRVNTEAFF
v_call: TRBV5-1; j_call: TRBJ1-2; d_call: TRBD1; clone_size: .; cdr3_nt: TGCGCCAGCAGCGCGAGACAGGGGGCGGAGGGCTACACCTTC; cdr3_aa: CASSARQGAEGYTF
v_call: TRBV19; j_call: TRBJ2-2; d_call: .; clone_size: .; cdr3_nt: TGTGCCAGTAGTATAGGGGGCTGGGGCACCGGGGAGCTGTTTTTT; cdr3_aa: CASSIGGWGTGELFF
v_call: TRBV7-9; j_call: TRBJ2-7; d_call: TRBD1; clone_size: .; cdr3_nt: TGTGCCAGCAGTAGTCAAACTACGGGACAGTTCTACGAGCAGTACTTC; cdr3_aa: CASSSQTTGQFYEQYF
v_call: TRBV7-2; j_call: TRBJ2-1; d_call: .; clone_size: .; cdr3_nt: TGTGCCAGCAGCTTAACTCGGAGCTCCTACAATGAGCAGTTCTTC; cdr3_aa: CASSLTRSSYNEQFF
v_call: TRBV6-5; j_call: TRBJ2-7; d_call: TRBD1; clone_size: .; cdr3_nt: TGTGCCAGCAGTCCCCAGGGGGACGGGGCAGAGCAGTACTTC; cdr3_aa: CASSPQGDGAEQYF
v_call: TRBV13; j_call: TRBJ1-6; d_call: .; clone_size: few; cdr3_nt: TGTGCCAGCAGCTTACTACAGGGCGGGAATTCACCCCTCCACTTT; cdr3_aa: CASSLLQGGNSPLHF
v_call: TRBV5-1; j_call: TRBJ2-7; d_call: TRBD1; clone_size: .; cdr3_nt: TGCGCCAGCAGCTTGGGACAGGGGGTCCGGCACGAGCAGTACTTC; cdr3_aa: CASSLGQGVRHEQYF
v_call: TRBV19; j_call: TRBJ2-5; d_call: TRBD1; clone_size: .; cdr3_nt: TGTGCCAGTAGTCGGGACAGGGGGCGGGAGACCCAGTACTTC; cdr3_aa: CASSRDRGRETQYF
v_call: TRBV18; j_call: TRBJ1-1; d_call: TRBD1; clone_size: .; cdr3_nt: TGTGCCAGCTCACCACCGACTCGACAGGGCACTGAAGCTTTCTTT; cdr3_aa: CASSPPTRQGTEAFF
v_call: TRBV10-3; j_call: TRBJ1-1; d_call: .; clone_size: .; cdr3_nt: TGTGCCATCAGTAAAGACAGGAACACTGAAGCTTTCTTT; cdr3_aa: CAISKDRNTEAFF
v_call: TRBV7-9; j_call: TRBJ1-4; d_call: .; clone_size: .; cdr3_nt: TGTGCCAGCAGCTTAAGTCGTACGTTAGGGGGGGTGGAAAATGAAAAACTGTTTTTT; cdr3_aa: CASSLSRTLGGVENEKLFF
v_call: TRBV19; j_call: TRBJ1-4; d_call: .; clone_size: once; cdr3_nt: TGTGCCAGTAGGGGGAGTGGGAATGAAAAACTGTTTTTT; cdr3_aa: CASRGSGNEKLFF
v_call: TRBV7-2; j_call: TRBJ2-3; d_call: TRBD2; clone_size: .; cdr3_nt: TGTGCCAGCAGCGTACTCGGACTAGTATCAGATACGCAGTATTTT; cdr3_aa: CASSVLGLVSDTQYF
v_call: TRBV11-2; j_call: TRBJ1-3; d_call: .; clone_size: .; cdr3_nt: TGTGCCAGCAGCCCCCAGGAAAACACCATATATTTT; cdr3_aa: CASSPQENTIYF
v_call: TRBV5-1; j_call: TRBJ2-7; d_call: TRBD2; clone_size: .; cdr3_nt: TGCGCCAGCAGCTTGGGTGGGGGGGGATACGAGCAGTACTTC; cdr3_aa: CASSLGGGGYEQYF
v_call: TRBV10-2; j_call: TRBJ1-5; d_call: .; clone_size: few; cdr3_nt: TGCGCCAGCAGTGAGGGCAGGGATCAGCCCCAGCATTTT; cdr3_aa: CASSEGRDQPQHF
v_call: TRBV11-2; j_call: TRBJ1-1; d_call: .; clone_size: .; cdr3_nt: TGTGCCAGCAGCTTCAGTGTAGCCGCTGAAGCTTTCTTT; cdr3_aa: CASSFSVAAEAFF
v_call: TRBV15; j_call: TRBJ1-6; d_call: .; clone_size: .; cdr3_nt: TGTGCCACCAGCCCGGCCAGGGTTGATTCACCCCTCCACTTT; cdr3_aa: CATSPARVDSPLHF
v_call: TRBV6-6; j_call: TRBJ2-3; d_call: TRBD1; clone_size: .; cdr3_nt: TGTGCCAGTCTGAACGTCAGGGGGATTGATACGCAGTATTTT; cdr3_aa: CASLNVRGIDTQYF